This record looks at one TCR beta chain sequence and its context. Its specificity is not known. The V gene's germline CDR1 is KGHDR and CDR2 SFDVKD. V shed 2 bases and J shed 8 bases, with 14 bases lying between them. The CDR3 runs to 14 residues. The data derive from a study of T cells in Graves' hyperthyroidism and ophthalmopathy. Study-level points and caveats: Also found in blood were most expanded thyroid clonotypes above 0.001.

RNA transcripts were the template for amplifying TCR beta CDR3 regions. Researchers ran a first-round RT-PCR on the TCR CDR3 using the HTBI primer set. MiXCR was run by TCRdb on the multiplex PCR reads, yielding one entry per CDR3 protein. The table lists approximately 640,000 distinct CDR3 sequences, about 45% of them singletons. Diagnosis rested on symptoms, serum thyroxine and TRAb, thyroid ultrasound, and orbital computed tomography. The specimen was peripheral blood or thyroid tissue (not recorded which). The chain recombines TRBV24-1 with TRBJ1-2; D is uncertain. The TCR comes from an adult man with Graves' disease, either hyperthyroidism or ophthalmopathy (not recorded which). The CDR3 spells CATSDSSGLDGYTF. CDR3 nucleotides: TGTGCCACCAGTGATTCCTCAGGACTAGACGGCTACACCTTC.